The T cell receptor (beta chain) described here comes from a study of T-cell memory formation after mild COVID-19. The CDR3 covers 13 residues. V was clipped by 0 bases and J by 6 bases, with 6 bases between them. Per the germline V gene, CDR1 is ENHRY and CDR2 is SYGVKD. This clonotype was counted only a few times. Its matching antigen is unknown. Broader study findings: That cross-reactive memory joined was suggested by some responding clones appearing in pre-infection memory.

TCRdb re-analysed the 5' RACE reads in MiXCR, keeping a single row per CDR3 protein. The table includes a few hundred thousand distinct CDR3 sequences, just under 20% detected once. Sequenced input: PBMCs or a T cell subset sorted from them (not recorded which). The rearrangement uses TRBV10-3 and TRBJ2-1; no firm D call. The TCR sequence derives from a man aged 18 to 29 who had mild COVID-19 (a few samples of this study predate the infection). Cell type and time point are not known. The CDR3 spells CAISESMGNEQFF. The DNA for the CDR3 is TGTGCCATCAGTGAGTCAATGGGCAATGAGCAGTTCTTC.